The 28 T cell receptor beta chains reported below all come from one sample, sequenced in a study of T cells in Graves' hyperthyroidism and ophthalmopathy. RNA transcripts served as the template for amplifying TCR beta CDR3 regions. In the first-round RT-PCR of the TCR CDR3, the HTBI primer set was used. Each CDR3 protein is one row after TCRdb ran MiXCR on the multiplex PCR reads. The data show a few hundred thousand distinct CDR3 sequences, approximately 20% seen once. Material for sequencing was blood. The receptors come from a man younger than 40 with Graves' ophthalmopathy.

The chain carries TRBV5-6 and TRBJ2-3, with TRBD2 matching over 9 bases. Germline CDR1 reads SGHDT; CDR2 reads YYEEEE. Trimming at V came to 4 bases and at J to 4 bases, leaving 10 bases not matched to a gene. CDR3 length: 16 amino acids. CDR3 nucleotide sequence: TGTGCCAGCAGCCGGGGGGTAGCGGGAGTGGCAGATACGCAGTATTTT. The encoded protein is CASSRGVAGVADTQYF.

This clonotype was observed a handful of times. The V call is TRBV29-1, the J call TRBJ1-4, with 7 bases identical to TRBD1. Looked up from germline, CDR1 is SQVTM and CDR2 is ANQGSEA. The V gene end was trimmed by 7 bases and the J gene end by 7 bases; junction bases not matched to a gene: 9. The CDR3 has 13 residues. Here the CDR3 reads CSAFTGVGEKLFF. As DNA, the CDR3 is TGCAGCGCCTTTACAGGGGTTGGTGAAAAACTGTTTTTT.

The sample holds many counts of this clonotype. The V and J genes are TRBV5-1 and TRBJ2-3; no reliable D call. This CDR3 comprises 16 residues. Trimming took 0 bases from V and 4 from J, leaving 15 bases between them. In germline, CDR1 is SGHRS, CDR2 YFSETQ. CDR3 DNA: TGCGCCAGCAGCTTGGAGGCGGACCTCCCCCCAGATACGCAGTATTTT. It translates to CASSLEADLPPDTQYF.

Only a few counts were recorded for this clonotype. The J gene is TRBJ2-1, the V gene TRBV7-9, with 7 bases identical to TRBD1. J gave up 7 bases and V 5 bases, and 14 bases lay outside the gene matches. CDR1 is SEHNR, CDR2 FQNEAQ, per germline (reference sequence). CDR3 length: 16 residues. In DNA form, the CDR3 reads TGTGCCAGCAGCCCAGGGACAGAATTGAGGTGGAATGAGCAGTTCTTC. Its protein product is CASSPGTELRWNEQFF.

This clonotype was seen a few times. This chain uses TRBV7-6 with TRBJ2-5; tentatively, D is TRBD2 (6 bases). The CDR3 is made up of 14 amino acids. V was shortened by 2 bases and J by 4 bases, with 11 bases between the two germline ends. Germline V gene lookup returns CDR1 SGHVS and CDR2 FNYEAQ. CDR3 loop: CASSLSDGGETQYF. The CDR3 coding sequence is TGTGCCAGCAGCTTAAGCGACGGGGGAGAGACCCAGTACTTC.

This clonotype was counted a few times. V gene TRBV6-2 or TRBV6-3 combines with J gene TRBJ1-2; 7 bases are a match to TRBD1. The germline V gene encodes CDR1 MNHEY and CDR2 SVGEGT. CDR3 length equals 12 residues. Trimming removed 5 bases from V and 6 bases from J; junction bases left unmatched: 3. In DNA form, the CDR3 reads TGTGCCAGCAGTACAGGGGCAAATGGCTACACCTTC. This sequence encodes CASSTGANGYTF.

The count of this clonotype is one. With a much larger clone just one base away, this may be a read error. V is TRBV28 and J is TRBJ1-4, with a weak D call TRBD1 (6 bases). Trimming removed 5 bases at V and 6 bases at J, with 22 bases between. Germline CDR1 and CDR2: MDHEN and SYDVKM. This CDR3 has 17 residues. As DNA, the CDR3 is TGTGCCAGCAGTCTTGAGGGGGGGACCATTCCGGATGAAAAACTGTTTTTT. Protein: CASSLEGGTIPDEKLFF.

The chain couples TRBV24-1 to TRBJ2-1, with 9 bases matching TRBD1. Germline CDR1 is KGHDR and CDR2 is SFDVKD. The CDR3 covers 14 residues. J was trimmed by 6 bases and V by 9 bases; bases with no gene match: 8. The CDR3 reads CATGGTGLSNEQFF. The CDR3, as DNA: TGTGCCACCGGGGGGACAGGGCTTTCCAATGAGCAGTTCTTC.

On this clonotype: Compared with germline, one end of the junction differs, possibly owing to a read error. The rearrangement joins TRBV11-2 to TRBJ2-1, with 13 bases identical to TRBD2. Germline V gene data show CDR1 as SGHAT and CDR2 as FQNNGV. The CDR3 has 16 amino acids. Written as DNA, the CDR3 is TGTGCCAGCGGCTTAGAACTAGCGGGAGGGGGAAATGAGCAGTTCTTC. This codes for CASGLELAGGGNEQFF.

Ten or more counts support this clonotype. V gene TRBV11-1 combines with J gene TRBJ2-3, with 7 bases aligning to TRBD2. The CDR3 runs to 16 residues. Germline V gene sequence: CDR1 SGHAT, CDR2 FQDESV (reference sequence). With 3 bases clipped from V and 1 base from J, the junction kept 7 bases outside the gene matches. Here the CDR3 reads CASSFRGGSGTDTQYF. The CDR3 nucleotides are TGTGCCAGCAGCTTTCGGGGCGGGAGTGGCACAGATACGCAGTATTTT.

This clonotype was seen a few times. The chain joins TRBV27 to TRBJ2-1, with 12 bases aligning to TRBD2. This CDR3 region has 21 residues. Per germline, CDR1 MNHEY and CDR2 SMNVEV (reference sequence). The V gene end was trimmed by 5 bases and the J gene end by 0 bases; junction bases not matched to a gene: 17. CDR3 nucleotide sequence: TGTGCCAGCAGTACTAAGGTCACCGGGACTAGCGGGTATAGCTCCTACAATGAGCAGTTCTTC. This translates into CASSTKVTGTSGYSSYNEQFF.

This clonotype was seen only a few times. The rearrangement links TRBV28 to TRBJ1-5, with D possibly TRBD1 on 6 matching bases. The germline gives CDR1 MDHEN, CDR2 SYDVKM. Between the trimmed V and J ends, which lost 4 bases and 2 bases, there was a span of 15 bases. The CDR3 is 16 amino acids. The DNA of the CDR3 is TGTGCCAGCAGTTCAATACAGGGTATGGGCAATCAGCCCCAGCATTTT. It translates to CASSSIQGMGNQPQHF.

The chain recombines TRBV29-1 with TRBJ2-3; D is perhaps TRBD2 (5 bases). Trimming removed 4 bases from V and 1 base from J, with 6 bases in between. This CDR3 has 12 residues. CDR1 and CDR2 (germline): SQVTM, ANQGSEA. CDR3 in DNA: TGCAGCGTTGTTAGCGGCACAGATACGCAGTATTTT. Protein: CSVVSGTDTQYF.

This clonotype showed up just a few times. The V call is TRBV6-2 or TRBV6-3, the J call TRBJ2-4; 7 positions agree with TRBD2. The CDR3 is 11 amino acids. Germline assignment: CDR1 MNHEY and CDR2 SVGEGT. Germline trimming cut 8 bases from V and 9 bases from J; bases unmatched to any gene: 4. CDR3 in DNA: TGTGCCAGCCACGGGGGGAGCATTCAGTACTTC. It encodes CASHGGSIQYF.

The genes are TRBV19 and TRBJ2-5; maybe TRBD2 (6 bases). V lost 4 bases to trimming and J lost 5 bases, with 11 bases between them. Germline-derived CDR1 and CDR2 are LNHDA and SQIVND (reference sequence). The length of the CDR3 is 13 residues. The CDR3 coding sequence is TGTGCCAGTAGTACTGGGGGGAGCGAGACCCAGTACTTC. Protein product: CASSTGGSETQYF.

The rearrangement uses TRBV20-1 and TRBJ2-1; D not resolved. Germline CDR1 DFQATT, CDR2 SNEGSKA (reference sequence). The CDR3 runs to 11 residues. V lost 7 bases and J 14 bases, leaving 18 bases between the germline ends. The CDR3 is CSEGHAWPEFF. CDR3 nucleotide sequence: TGCAGTGAAGGGCACGCGTGGCCCGAGTTCTTC.

This clonotype was counted many times. The rearrangement joins TRBV3-1 to TRBJ1-1; D ambiguous. Trimming took off 1 base at V and 5 bases at J, with 14 bases between the two ends. The CDR3 sequence is 15 residues long. The V gene's germline CDR1 is LGHDT and CDR2 YNNKEL (reference sequence). The DNA of the CDR3 is TGTGCCAGCAGCCAAGGTCGGACGGTGGGGACTGAAGCTTTCTTT. Translated, it gives CASSQGRTVGTEAFF.

This clonotype occurred many times. This chain links TRBV7-9 with TRBJ2-3; TRBD2 agrees at 15 bases. The CDR3 contains 15 residues. After removal of 5 bases from V and 6 bases from J, the junction contained 3 bases not matched to a gene. Germline loops: CDR1 SEHNR, CDR2 FQNEAQ (reference sequence). This CDR3 reads CASSPGLAGGDTQYF. The CDR3 bases are TGTGCCAGCAGCCCCGGACTAGCGGGAGGGGATACGCAGTATTTT. Based on the CDR3 plus reference TRBV7-9 and TRBJ2-3, the full variable domain is DTGVSQNPRHKITKRGQNVTFRCDPISEHNRLYWYRQTLGQGPEFLTYFQNEAQLEKSRLLSDRFSAERPKGSFSTLEIQRTEQGDSAMYLCASSPGLAGGDTQYFGPGTRLTVL.

V usage is TRBV7-2 and J usage is TRBJ1-2; maybe TRBD1 (6 bases). Germline assignment: CDR1 SGHTA and CDR2 FQGNSA. V lost 5 bases, J lost 0 bases, and 16 bases lay in between. The CDR3 extends over 16 amino acids. CDR3 sequence reads: CASSNGGGLANYGYTF. The CDR3 DNA reads as TGTGCCAGCAGCAATGGAGGGGGACTAGCTAACTATGGCTACACCTTC.

As regards this clonotype: One base away lies a much larger clone, so this may be a sequencing read error. The J gene is TRBJ1-1, the V gene TRBV12-5; D is ambiguous. Germline V gene data show CDR1 as LGHNT and CDR2 as FRNRAP. The CDR3 contains 17 residues. The CDR3 here is CASGLLAGGFGNTQAFF. CDR3 nucleotides: TGTGCTAGTGGTTTGTTGGCGGGAGGCTTCGGGAACACTCAAGCTTTCTTT.

This clonotype was seen ten or more times. The rearrangement joins TRBV12-3 or TRBV12-4 to TRBJ2-1; D possibly corresponds to TRBD1 (6 bases). Trimming shortened V by 7 bases and J by 0 bases, and 25 bases separated the two germline ends. The CDR3 spans 19 residues. Here the CDR3 DNA reads TGTGCCAGCATGGGCCCACACAGGGCTGCCCCAAGCTCCTACAATGAGCAGTTCTTC. Translated: CASMGPHRAAPSSYNEQFF.

A note on this clonotype: Given a much more abundant clone one base away, this may be a read error. The rearrangement uses TRBV3-1 and TRBJ1-2; D is unclear. Germline assignment: CDR1 LGHDT and CDR2 YNNKEL (reference sequence). The CDR3 covers 13 residues. CDR3 protein: CAGSQVEGYGYTF. In DNA, the CDR3 is TGTGCCGGCAGCCAAGTCGAGGGCTATGGCTACACCTTC.

This chain connects TRBV3-1 to TRBJ1-3; D gene ambiguous. The CDR3 consists of 12 residues. With 8 bases removed from V and 0 bases from J, the gap between germline ends came to 5 bases. From germline, CDR1 is LGHDT and CDR2 YNNKEL (reference sequence). In DNA, the CDR3 is TGTGCCAGCCTTGACTCTGGAAACACCATATATTTT. Translating gives CASLDSGNTIYF.

For this clonotype: Germline and junction disagree at one end, which may indicate a read error. The chain joins TRBV11-1 to TRBJ2-4, with D tentatively TRBD1 (5 bases). Germline V gives CDR1 SGHAT, CDR2 FQDESV (reference sequence). This CDR3 has 17 amino acids. CDR3 region: CASSHLVAGMAKNIQYF. The DNA for the CDR3 is TGCGCCAGCAGCCACCTCGTGGCAGGGATGGCCAAAAACATTCAGTACTTC.

The J gene is TRBJ2-3, the V gene TRBV24-1; 7 nucleotides agree with TRBD1. This CDR3 has 15 amino acids. Germline V gene data show CDR1 as KGHDR and CDR2 as SFDVKD. With 5 bases clipped from V and 4 bases from J, the junction kept 8 bases outside the gene matches. CDR3 region: CATSGGQAISDTQYF. The CDR3, as DNA: TGTGCCACCAGTGGTGGACAGGCGATATCAGATACGCAGTATTTT.

Ten or more counts support this clonotype. The chain uses TRBV2 and TRBJ1-3; D is unresolved. The germline gives CDR1 SNHLY, CDR2 FYNNEI. This CDR3 spans 15 amino acids. Trimming left V 6 bases short and J 2 bases short, with 14 bases between. The CDR3 loop is CASRLQVVPGNTIYF. The CDR3 nucleotides read TGTGCCAGCAGGCTCCAGGTTGTGCCTGGAAACACCATATATTTT.

This clonotype has ten or more counts. The chain has TRBV11-2 and TRBJ2-6; D remains unclear. Germline CDR1 and CDR2: SGHAT and FQNNGV. V lost 3 bases to trimming and J lost 0 bases, with 6 bases between them. This CDR3 spans 15 amino acids. The CDR3 protein is CASSFPSSGANVLTF. As DNA, the CDR3 is TGTGCCAGCAGCTTCCCGAGCTCTGGGGCCAACGTCCTGACTTTC.

This clonotype was counted ten times or more. This chain connects TRBV6-6 to TRBJ1-1, with D tentatively TRBD1 (6 bases). The V gene's germline CDR1 is MNHNY and CDR2 SVGAGI (reference sequence). Trimming cost V 0 bases and J 1 base, with 15 bases left between them. This CDR3 region has 17 residues. CDR3 amino acids: CASSYSTSVQGNTEAFF. DNA of the CDR3: TGTGCCAGCAGTTACTCGACTTCGGTACAGGGGAACACTGAAGCTTTCTTT.